Shown below are 5 T cell receptor beta chains from a single sample sequenced in a study of preoperative IRX-2 immunotherapy in early breast cancer. The method was immunoSEQ multiplex PCR; TCRdb's version includes in-frame clones alone and lacks a portion of them. The sample yields roughly 57,000 clones, approximately 95% seen once. Treatment given: preoperative locoregional IRX-2 cytokine immunotherapy. The sample here was taken from a patient treated with IRX-2 immunotherapy. The receptors here all came from a human donor with breast cancer.

The chain carries TRBV30 and TRBJ1-1; no clear D. Trimming removed 4 bases at V and 1 base at J, with 7 bases between. The CDR3 length is 12 residues. Germline loops: CDR1 GTSNPN, CDR2 SVGIG (reference sequence). This CDR3 is CAWTQTNTEAFF. The CDR3 DNA reads as TGTGCCTGGACCCAAACGAACACTGAAGCTTTCTTT. The complete variable domain, with remaining parts taken from reference TRBV30 and TRBJ1-1, reads SQTIHQWPATLVQPVGSPLSLECTVEGTSNPNLYWYRQAAGRGLQLLFYSVGIGQISSEVPQNLSASRPQDRQFILSSKKLLLSDSGFYLCAWTQTNTEAFFGQGTRLTVV.

The chain carries TRBV5-1 and TRBJ1-4; D is ambiguous. Germline V CDR1 and CDR2: SGHRS, YFSETQ. CDR3 length equals 13 residues. Trimming stripped 3 bases from V and 3 bases from J, with 6 bases between. The CDR3 protein is CASSSGPNEKLFF. In DNA, the CDR3 is TGCGCCAGCAGCTCCGGACCTAATGAAAAACTGTTTTTT.

This clone has only one observation. V and J are TRBV30 and TRBJ1-4; D possibly corresponds to TRBD1 (6 bases). CDR3 size: 12 residues. V was trimmed by 3 bases and J by 8 bases, leaving 10 bases between them. CDR1 is GTSNPN and CDR2 is SVGIG in the germline V gene (reference sequence). CDR3 DNA sequence: TGTGCCTGGAGCAGGGGTAGGGAAAAACTGTTTTTT. It specifies CAWSRGREKLFF.

This chain joins TRBV11-2 and TRBJ2-3; TRBD2 might be the D (5 bases). The CDR3 covers 17 residues. Germline V CDR1 and CDR2: SGHAT, FQNNGV. The germline V and J ends were trimmed by 2 bases and 5 bases, with 20 bases remaining between them. The CDR3 here is CASSLTLDPRFVDTQYF. In nucleotides, the CDR3 is TGTGCCAGCAGCTTAACACTAGACCCTCGCTTTGTAGATACGCAGTATTTT. Full variable domain (rest looked up from reference TRBV11-2 and TRBJ2-3): EAGVAQSPRYKIIEKRQSVAFWCNPISGHATLYWYQQILGQGPKLLIQFQNNGVVDDSQLPKDRFSAERLKGVDSTLKIQPAKLEDSAVYLCASSLTLDPRFVDTQYFGPGTRLTVL.

The chain carries TRBV7-3 and TRBJ2-5, with D unclear. The CDR3 sequence is 15 residues long. Germline CDR1 reads SGHTA; CDR2 reads FQGTGA. V shed 0 bases and J shed 4 bases, with 12 bases lying between them. The CDR3 reads CASSLTPTRVETQYF. In DNA, the CDR3 is TGTGCCAGCAGCTTAACTCCTACGCGCGTAGAGACCCAGTACTTC.